Below, one TCR beta chain is given with its context. Genomic DNA belonging to each subset was distributed in equal measure over several immunoSEQ plates. Assay: immunoSEQ multiplex PCR; the TCRdb copy retains only in-frame clones and omits some. The table has 2 million to 3 million clones, approximately 93% seen once. The data were obtained in a study of shared clonotypes between healthy human individuals. The length of the CDR3 is 14 residues. J lost 5 bases, V lost 10 bases, and 12 bases had no gene match. Germline lookup yields CDR1 MNHNY and CDR2 SVGAGI (reference sequence). The clonotype comes from a young man in good health. Some clones in this sample may be carry-over from other donors' samples. The J gene is TRBJ2-3, the V gene TRBV6-6; 7 bases line up with TRBD2. Sequenced input: naive CD4+ T cells from PBMCs. Subset in this sample: CD45RA+ positively selected. The CDR3 DNA reads TGTGCCACCGCCATAGCTAGCGGAATAGATACGCAGTATTTT. Amino acid sequence: CATAIASGIDTQYF.